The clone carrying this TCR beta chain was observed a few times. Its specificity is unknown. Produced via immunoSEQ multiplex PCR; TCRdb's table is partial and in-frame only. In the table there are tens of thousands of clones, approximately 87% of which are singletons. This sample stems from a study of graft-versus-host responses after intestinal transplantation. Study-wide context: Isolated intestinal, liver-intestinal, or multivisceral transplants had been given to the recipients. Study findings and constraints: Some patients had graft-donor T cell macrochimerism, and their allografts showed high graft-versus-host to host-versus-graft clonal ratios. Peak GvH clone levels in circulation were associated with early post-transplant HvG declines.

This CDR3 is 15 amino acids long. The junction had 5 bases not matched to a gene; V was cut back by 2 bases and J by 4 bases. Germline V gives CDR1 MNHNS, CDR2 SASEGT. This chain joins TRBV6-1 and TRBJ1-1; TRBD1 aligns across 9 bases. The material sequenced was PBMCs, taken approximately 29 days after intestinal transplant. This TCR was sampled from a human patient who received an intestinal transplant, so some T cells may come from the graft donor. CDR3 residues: CASSENRGRVTEAFF. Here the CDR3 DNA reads TGTGCCAGCAGTGAAAACAGGGGGCGGGTCACTGAAGCTTTCTTT.